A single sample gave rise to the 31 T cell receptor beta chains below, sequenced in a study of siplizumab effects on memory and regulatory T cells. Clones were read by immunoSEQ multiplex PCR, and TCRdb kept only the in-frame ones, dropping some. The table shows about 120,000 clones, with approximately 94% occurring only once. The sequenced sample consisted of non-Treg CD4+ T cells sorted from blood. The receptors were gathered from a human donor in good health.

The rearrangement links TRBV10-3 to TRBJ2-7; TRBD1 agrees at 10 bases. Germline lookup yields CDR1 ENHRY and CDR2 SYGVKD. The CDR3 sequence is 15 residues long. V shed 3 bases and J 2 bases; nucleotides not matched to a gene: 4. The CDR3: CAISDTGTGAYEQYF. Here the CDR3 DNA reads TGTGCCATCAGTGACACCGGGACAGGGGCCTACGAGCAGTACTTC.

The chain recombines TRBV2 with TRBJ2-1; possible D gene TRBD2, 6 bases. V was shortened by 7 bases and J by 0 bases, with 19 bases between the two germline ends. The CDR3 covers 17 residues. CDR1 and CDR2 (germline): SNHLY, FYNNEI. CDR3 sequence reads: CASTAGLAGSSYNEQFF. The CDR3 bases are TGTGCCAGCACTGCAGGCCTTGCCGGGAGCTCCTACAATGAGCAGTTCTTC.

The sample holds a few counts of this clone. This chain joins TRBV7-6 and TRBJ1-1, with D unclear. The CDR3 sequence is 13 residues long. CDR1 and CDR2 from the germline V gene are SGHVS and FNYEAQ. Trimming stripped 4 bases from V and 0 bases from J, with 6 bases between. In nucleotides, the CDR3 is TGTGCCAGCAGCTCCGGAGTGAACACTGAAGCTTTCTTT. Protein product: CASSSGVNTEAFF. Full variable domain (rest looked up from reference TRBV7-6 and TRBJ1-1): GAGVSQSPRYKVTKRGQDVALRCDPISGHVSLYWYRQALGQGPEFLTYFNYEAQQDKSGLPNDRFSAERPEGSISTLTIQRTEQRDSAMYRCASSSGVNTEAFFGQGTRLTVV.

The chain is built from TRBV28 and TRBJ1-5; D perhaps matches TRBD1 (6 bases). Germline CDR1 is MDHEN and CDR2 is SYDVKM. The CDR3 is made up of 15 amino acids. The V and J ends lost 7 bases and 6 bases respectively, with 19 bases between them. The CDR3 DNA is TGTGCCAGCACCCCCGGGGGGCCGACTGGTCAGCCCCAGCATTTT. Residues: CASTPGGPTGQPQHF. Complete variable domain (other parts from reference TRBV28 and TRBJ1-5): DVKVTQSSRYLVKRTGEKVFLECVQDMDHENMFWYRQDPGLGLRLIYFSYDVKMKEKGDIPEGYSVSREKKERFSLILESASTNQTSMYLCASTPGGPTGQPQHFGDGTRLSIL.

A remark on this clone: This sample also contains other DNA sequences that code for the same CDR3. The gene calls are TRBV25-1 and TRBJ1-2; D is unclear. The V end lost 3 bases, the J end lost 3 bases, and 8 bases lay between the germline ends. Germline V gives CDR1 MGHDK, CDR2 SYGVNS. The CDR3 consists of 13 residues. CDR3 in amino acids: CASSESGYYGYTF. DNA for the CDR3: TGTGCCAGCAGTGAGTCAGGATACTATGGCTACACCTTC.

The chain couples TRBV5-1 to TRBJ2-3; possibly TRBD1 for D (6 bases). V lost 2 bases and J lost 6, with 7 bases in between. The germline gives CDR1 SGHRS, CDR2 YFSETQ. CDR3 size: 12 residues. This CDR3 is CASSLQGDTQYF. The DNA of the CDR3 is TGCGCCAGCAGCTTACAGGGTGATACGCAGTATTTT.

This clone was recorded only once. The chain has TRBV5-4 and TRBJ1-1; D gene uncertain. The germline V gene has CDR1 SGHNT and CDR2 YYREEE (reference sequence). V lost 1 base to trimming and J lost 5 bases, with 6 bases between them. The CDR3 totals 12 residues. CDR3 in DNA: TGTGCCAGCAGCTTGATAGGGACTGAAGCTTTCTTT. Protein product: CASSLIGTEAFF.

CDR3 coding DNA: TGTGCCAGCAGCTTAGGATGGGCTTACAATGAGCAGTTCTTC. It specifies CASSLGWAYNEQFF. The chain carries TRBV11-2 and TRBJ2-1, with D hard to call. The CDR3 is made up of 14 amino acids. Per the germline V gene, CDR1 is SGHAT and CDR2 is FQNNGV. With 1 base removed from V and 4 bases from J, the gap between germline ends came to 8 bases.

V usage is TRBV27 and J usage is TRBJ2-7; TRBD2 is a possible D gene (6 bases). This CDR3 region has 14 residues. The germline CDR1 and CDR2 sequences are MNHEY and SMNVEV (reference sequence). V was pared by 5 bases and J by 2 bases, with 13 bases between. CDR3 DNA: TGTGCCAGCAGTCGGAGGGACGGACCCTACGAGCAGTACTTC. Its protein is CASSRRDGPYEQYF.

CDR3 protein: CASSQGTSGSTDTQYF. CDR3 in DNA: TGTGCCAGCAGCCAAGGGACTAGCGGGAGCACAGATACGCAGTATTTT. The V gene is TRBV7-3, the J gene TRBJ2-3, with 12 positions matching TRBD2. Germline CDR1 and CDR2: SGHTA and FQGTGA. Trimming cost V 5 bases and J 0 bases; bases outside gene matches: 3. CDR3 length: 16 amino acids.

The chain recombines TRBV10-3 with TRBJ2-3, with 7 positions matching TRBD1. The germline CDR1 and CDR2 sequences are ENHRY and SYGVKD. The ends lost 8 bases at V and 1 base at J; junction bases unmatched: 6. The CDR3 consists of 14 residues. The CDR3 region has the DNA TGTGCCATCGGCTTGGACAGGCGCACAGATACGCAGTATTTT. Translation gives CAIGLDRRTDTQYF.

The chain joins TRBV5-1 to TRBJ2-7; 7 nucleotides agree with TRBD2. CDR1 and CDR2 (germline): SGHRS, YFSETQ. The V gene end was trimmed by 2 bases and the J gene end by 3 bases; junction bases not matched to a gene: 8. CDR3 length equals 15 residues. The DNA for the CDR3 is TGCGCCAGCAGCTTTAAGCGGGATACTATCTACGAGCAGTACTTC. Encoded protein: CASSFKRDTIYEQYF.

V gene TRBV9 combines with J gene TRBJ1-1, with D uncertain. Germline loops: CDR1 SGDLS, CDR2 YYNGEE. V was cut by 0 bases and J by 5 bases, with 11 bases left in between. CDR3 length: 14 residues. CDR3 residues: CASSVGSGETEAFF. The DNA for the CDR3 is TGTGCCAGCAGCGTAGGGTCCGGGGAAACTGAAGCTTTCTTT.

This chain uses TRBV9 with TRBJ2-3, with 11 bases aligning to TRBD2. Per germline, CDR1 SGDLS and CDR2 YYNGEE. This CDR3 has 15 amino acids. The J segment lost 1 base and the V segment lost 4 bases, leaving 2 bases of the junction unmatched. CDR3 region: CASSPLAGGTDTQYF. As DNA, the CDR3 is TGTGCCAGCAGCCCACTAGCGGGGGGCACAGATACGCAGTATTTT.

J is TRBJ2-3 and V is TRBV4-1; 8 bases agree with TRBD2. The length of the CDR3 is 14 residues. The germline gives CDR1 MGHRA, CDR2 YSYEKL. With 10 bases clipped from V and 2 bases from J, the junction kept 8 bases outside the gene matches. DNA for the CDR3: TGCGCCACCGCGGGCGGGGGGTTCACAGATACGCAGTATTTT. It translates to CATAGGGFTDTQYF.

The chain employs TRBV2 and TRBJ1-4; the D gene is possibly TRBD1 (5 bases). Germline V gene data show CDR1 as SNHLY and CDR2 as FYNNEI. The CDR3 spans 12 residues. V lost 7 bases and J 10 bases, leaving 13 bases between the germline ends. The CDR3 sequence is CASTEGRRKLFF. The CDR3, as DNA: TGTGCCAGCACGGAGGGACGGAGAAAACTGTTTTTT.

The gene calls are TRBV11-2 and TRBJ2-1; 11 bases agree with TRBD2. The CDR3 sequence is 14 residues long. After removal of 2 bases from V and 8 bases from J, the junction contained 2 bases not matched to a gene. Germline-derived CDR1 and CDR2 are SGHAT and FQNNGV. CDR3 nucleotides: TGTGCCAGCAGCTTACTAGCGGGAGGTTATGAGCAGTTCTTC. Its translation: CASSLLAGGYEQFF.

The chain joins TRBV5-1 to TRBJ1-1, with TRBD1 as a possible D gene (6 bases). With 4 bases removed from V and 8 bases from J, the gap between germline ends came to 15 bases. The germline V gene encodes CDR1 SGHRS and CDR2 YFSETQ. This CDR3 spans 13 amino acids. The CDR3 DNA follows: TGCGCCAGCAGCGGAACGGTAGGGGGAGAAGCTTTCTTT. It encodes CASSGTVGGEAFF.

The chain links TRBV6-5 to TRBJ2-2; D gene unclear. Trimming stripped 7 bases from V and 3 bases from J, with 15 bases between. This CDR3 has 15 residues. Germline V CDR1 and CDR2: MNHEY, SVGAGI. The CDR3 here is CASIKIPPHTGELFF. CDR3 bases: TGTGCCAGCATAAAAATTCCCCCGCACACCGGGGAGCTGTTTTTT.

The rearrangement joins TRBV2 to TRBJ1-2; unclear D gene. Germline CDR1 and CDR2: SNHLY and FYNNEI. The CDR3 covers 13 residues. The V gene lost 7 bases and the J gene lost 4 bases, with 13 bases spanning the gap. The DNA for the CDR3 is TGTGCCAGCACGTCTGTCTGGAGCTATGGCTACACCTTC. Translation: CASTSVWSYGYTF.

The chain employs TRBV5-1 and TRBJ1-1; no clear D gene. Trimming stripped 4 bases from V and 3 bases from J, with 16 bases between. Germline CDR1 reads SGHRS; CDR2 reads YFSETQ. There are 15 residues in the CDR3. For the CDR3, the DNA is TGCGCCAGCAGCCCCTCGGGCGGGCAGTACACTGAAGCTTTCTTT. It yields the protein CASSPSGGQYTEAFF.

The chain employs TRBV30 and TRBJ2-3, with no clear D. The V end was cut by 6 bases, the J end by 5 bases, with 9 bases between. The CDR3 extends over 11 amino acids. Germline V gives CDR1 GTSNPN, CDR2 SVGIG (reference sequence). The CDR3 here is CACNLLDTQYF. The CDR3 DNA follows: TGTGCCTGTAACCTCCTAGATACGCAGTATTTT.

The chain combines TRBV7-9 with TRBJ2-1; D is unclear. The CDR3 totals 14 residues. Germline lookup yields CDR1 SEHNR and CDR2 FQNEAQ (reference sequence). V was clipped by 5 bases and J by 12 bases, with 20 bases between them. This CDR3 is CASSPQSVLDRQFF. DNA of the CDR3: TGTGCCAGCAGCCCTCAGAGCGTCCTCGATCGGCAGTTCTTC.

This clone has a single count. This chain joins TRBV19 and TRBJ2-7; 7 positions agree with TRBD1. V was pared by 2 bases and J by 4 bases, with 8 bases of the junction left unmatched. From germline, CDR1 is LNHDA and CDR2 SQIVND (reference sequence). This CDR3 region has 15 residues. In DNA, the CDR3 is TGTGCCAGTAGTATACGAGAGACAGGGTTGTACGAGCAGTACTTC. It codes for CASSIRETGLYEQYF.

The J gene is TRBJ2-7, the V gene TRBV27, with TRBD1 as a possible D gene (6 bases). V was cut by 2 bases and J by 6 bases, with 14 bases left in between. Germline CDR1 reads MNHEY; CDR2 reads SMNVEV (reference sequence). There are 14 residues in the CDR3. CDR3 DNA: TGTGCCAGCAGTTTAAATACAGGGTCCCTCGAGCAGTACTTC. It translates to CASSLNTGSLEQYF.

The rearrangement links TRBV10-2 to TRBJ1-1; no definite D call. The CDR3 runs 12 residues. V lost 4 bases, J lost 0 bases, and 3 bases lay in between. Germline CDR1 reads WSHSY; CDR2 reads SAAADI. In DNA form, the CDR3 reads TGCGCCAGCAGTGTGGTGAACACTGAAGCTTTCTTT. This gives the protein CASSVVNTEAFF.

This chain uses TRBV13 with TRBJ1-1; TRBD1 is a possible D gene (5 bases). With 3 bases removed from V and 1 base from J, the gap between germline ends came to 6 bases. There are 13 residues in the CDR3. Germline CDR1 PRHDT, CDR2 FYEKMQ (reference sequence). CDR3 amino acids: CASSFTGNTEAFF. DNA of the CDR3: TGTGCCAGCAGCTTCACAGGGAACACTGAAGCTTTCTTT.

The CDR3 protein is CASSDNGFTEAFF. CDR3 in DNA: TGTGCCAGCAGTGATAATGGGTTCACTGAAGCTTTCTTT. The chain links TRBV2 to TRBJ1-1, with D unclear. The CDR3 is made up of 13 amino acids. V was pared by 3 bases and J by 4 bases, with 9 bases between. The germline V gene encodes CDR1 SNHLY and CDR2 FYNNEI.

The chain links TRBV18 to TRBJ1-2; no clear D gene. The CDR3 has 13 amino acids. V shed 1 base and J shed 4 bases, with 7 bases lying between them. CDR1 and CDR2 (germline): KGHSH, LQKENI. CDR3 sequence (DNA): TGTGCCAGCTCACCACAAGGGCCCTATGGCTACACCTTC. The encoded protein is CASSPQGPYGYTF.

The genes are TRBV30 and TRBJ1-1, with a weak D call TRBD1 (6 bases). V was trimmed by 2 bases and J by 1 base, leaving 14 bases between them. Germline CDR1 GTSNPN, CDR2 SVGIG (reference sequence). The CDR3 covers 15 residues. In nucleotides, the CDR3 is TGTGCCTGGAGTAGGACAGTCGGACCGAACACTGAAGCTTTCTTT. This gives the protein CAWSRTVGPNTEAFF.

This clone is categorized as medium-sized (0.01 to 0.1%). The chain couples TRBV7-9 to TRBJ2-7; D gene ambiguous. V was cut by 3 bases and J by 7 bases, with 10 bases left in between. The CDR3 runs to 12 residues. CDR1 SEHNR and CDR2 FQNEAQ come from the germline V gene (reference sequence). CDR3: CASSFGYGEQYF. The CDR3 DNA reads TGTGCCAGCAGCTTTGGTTACGGGGAGCAGTACTTC.